This T cell receptor (beta chain) appears in the sequencing data of a study of PD-1 blockade in classical Hodgkin lymphoma. A note on this clone: Its antigen is currently unknown.

The CDR3 runs 15 residues. J was trimmed by 5 bases and V by 4 bases; bases with no gene match: 9. The germline gives CDR1 SQVTM, CDR2 ANQGSEA. Each patient's relapse followed autologous stem cell transplantation, and brentuximab vedotin exposure varied. The study's findings and limits: Unlike CD8+ TCR diversity, which did not rise significantly by C4D1, CD4+ TCR diversity did. Compared with healthy donors, newly diagnosed patients reportedly showed lower baseline TCR diversity.

The protocol was immunoSEQ multiplex PCR, while the TCRdb copy is restricted to in-frame clones and leaves out a portion. The data hold 60,000 or so clones, with about 88% observed a single time. The chain uses TRBV29-1 and TRBJ2-7; 12 bases match TRBD2. Sequences were derived from peripheral blood mononuclear cells (PBMCs), sampled at baseline. The receptor was isolated from a human donor with classical Hodgkin lymphoma. For the CDR3, the DNA is TGCAGCGTTGCCTTAACTAGCGGGGGGTTGGACGAGCAGTACTTC. It is translated as CSVALTSGGLDEQYF.